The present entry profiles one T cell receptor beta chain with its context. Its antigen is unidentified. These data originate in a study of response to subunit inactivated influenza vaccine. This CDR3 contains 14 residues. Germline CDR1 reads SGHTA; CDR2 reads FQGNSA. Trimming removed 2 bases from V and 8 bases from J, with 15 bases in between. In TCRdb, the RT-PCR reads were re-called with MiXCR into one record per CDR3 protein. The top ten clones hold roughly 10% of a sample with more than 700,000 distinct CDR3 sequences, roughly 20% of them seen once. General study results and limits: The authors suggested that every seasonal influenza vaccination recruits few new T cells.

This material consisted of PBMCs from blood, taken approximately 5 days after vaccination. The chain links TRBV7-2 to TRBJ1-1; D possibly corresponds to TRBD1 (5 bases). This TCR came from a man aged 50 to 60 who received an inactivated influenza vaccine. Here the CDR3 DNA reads TGTGCCAGCAGCTTATCGTGGGGCGAGAGGGAAGCTTTCTTT. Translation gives CASSLSWGEREAFF.